These T cell receptor beta chains were read from a single sample in a study of CD8+CD57+ T cells in acquired aplastic anemia. TCRdb re-called the reads with MiXCR, one entry per CDR3 protein. The sample includes 150,000 to 200,000 distinct CDR3 sequences, approximately 49% of them seen just once. The sample comprised sorted CD4+, CD8+, or CD8+CD57+ T cells (not recorded which) from PBMCs. Every receptor here comes from a human donor in good health. The CDR3 runs from the conserved cysteine through the conserved F or W. A D gene is named only where the DNA matches it firmly. Size is omitted from some rows. Given values are once, few, many or a class for expanded clones.

>-|TRBJ2-7|-|TRBV29-1
TGCAGCGTCGCCCTCGGACCCTCCTACGAGCAGTACTTC
CSVALGPSYEQYF
>-|TRBJ2-7|-|TRBV19
TGTGCCAGTAGTGAGTCGGGACTTTCCTACGAGCAGTACTTC
CASSESGLSYEQYF
>-|TRBJ2-7|-|TRBV6-1
TGTGCCAGCAGTGGCCGACAGACACTCTACGAGCAGTACTTC
CASSGRQTLYEQYF
>few|TRBJ2-2|TRBD2|TRBV15
TGTGCCACCAGCTGGAGGCTAGCGGGTACCGGGGAGCTGTTTTTT
CATSWRLAGTGELFF
>-|TRBJ2-7|TRBD2|TRBV12-3/TRBV12-4
TGTGCCAGCAGACGGACTAGCGGGCACTACGAGCAGTACTTC
CASRRTSGHYEQYF
>many|TRBJ1-2|TRBD1|TRBV6-5
TGTGCCAGCAGTTACACGACAGGGCCCTCGGGAGGCTACACCTTC
CASSYTTGPSGGYTF
>once|TRBJ2-3|TRBD2|TRBV24-1
TGTGCCACCAGTGATCCGAACAGCGGGGCCAGCACAGATACGCAGTATTTT
CATSDPNSGASTDTQYF
>-|TRBJ1-3|-|TRBV6-1
TGTGCCAGCAGTAGAGGTCGACCTGCGGGCGGAAACACCATATATTTT
CASSRGRPAGGNTIYF
>many|TRBJ2-7|TRBD1|TRBV7-2
TGTGCCAGCAGCCTCGGACAGGGGTTCGACGAGCAGTACTTC
CASSLGQGFDEQYF
>-|TRBJ2-1|-|TRBV28
TGTGCCAGCAGTTTAGCGGGCCGGGTAGGCTCCTACAATGAGCAGTTCTTC
CASSLAGRVGSYNEQFF
>many|TRBJ2-7|TRBD1|TRBV12-3/TRBV12-4
TGTGCCAGCAGCCAAGGACAGGGGGCATACGAGCAGTACTTC
CASSQGQGAYEQYF
>-|TRBJ2-1|-|TRBV10-3
TGTGCCATCAGCTCCGGGGGTTACCCTTCCTACAATGAGCAGTTCTTC
CAISSGGYPSYNEQFF
>many|TRBJ2-5|TRBD1|TRBV19
TGTGCCAGTAGTACCCCTGGACAGGGATTTGAAGAGACCCAGTACTTC
CASSTPGQGFEETQYF
>-|TRBJ1-2|TRBD1|TRBV29-1
TGCAGCGTTCCGGGACAGGGCCCCCATGGCTACACCTTC
CSVPGQGPHGYTF
>many|TRBJ2-1|TRBD1|TRBV19
TGTGCCAGCCGACCGACAGGGGCCAGCTCCTACAATGAGCAGTTCTTC
CASRPTGASSYNEQFF
>-|TRBJ2-1|TRBD2|TRBV15
TGTGCCACCAGCAGGAAGAGCGGGGGGAGCTCCTACAATGAGCAGTTCTTC
CATSRKSGGSSYNEQFF
>-|TRBJ1-2|-|TRBV12-3/TRBV12-4
TGTGCCAGCAGTTTAAGGAGTTCACAGGGAGACTACACCTTC
CASSLRSSQGDYTF
>few|TRBJ1-5|-|TRBV30
TGTGCCTGGAGCTCTGGGCAGGGCAATCAGCCCCAGCATTTT
CAWSSGQGNQPQHF
>many|TRBJ1-1|-|TRBV19
TGTGCCAGTAGCTCCAGCACGGCTAACACTGAAGCTTTCTTT
CASSSSTANTEAFF
>-|TRBJ2-1|-|TRBV7-6
TGTGCCAGCAGCAGATCGGGGATAAATGAGCAGTTCTTC
CASSRSGINEQFF
>-|TRBJ1-6|-|TRBV20-1
TGCAGTGCTAGGGGGATTTCCTATAATTCACCCCTCCACTTT
CSARGISYNSPLHF
>-|TRBJ1-1|-|TRBV10-3
TGTGCCATCGAGGCGGGAGGAGAGGGAGCTTTCTTT
CAIEAGGEGAFF
>many|TRBJ2-5|-|TRBV5-1
TGCGCCAGCAAAATCCAAGAGACCCAGTACTTC
CASKIQETQYF
>-|TRBJ2-2|TRBD1|TRBV10-3
TGTGCCATCAGTTATTTAGCTTGGGGCAGGGGGCTTAGCGGGGAGCTGTTTTTT
CAISYLAWGRGLSGELFF
>-|TRBJ2-1|-|TRBV20-1
TGCAGTGCTAGAGATGGGATCCCTAGGAGGGGTAATGAGCAGTTCTTC
CSARDGIPRRGNEQFF
>-|TRBJ1-5|TRBD1|TRBV6-2/TRBV6-3
TGTGCCAGCAGAAATAACAGGGGATCAAGCAATCAGCCCCAGCATTTT
CASRNNRGSSNQPQHF
>-|TRBJ2-3|TRBD2|TRBV6-5
TGTGCCAGCAGTTACCCTAGCGGGGATAGAAAAGATACGCAGTATTTT
CASSYPSGDRKDTQYF
>-|TRBJ1-5|-|TRBV20-1
TGCAGTGCTAGAGTTGCTCGGCTCAATCAGCCCCAGCATTTT
CSARVARLNQPQHF
>once|TRBJ1-6|-|TRBV5-1
TGCGCCAGCAGCTTGGAGGGCAGAACGAACCCGGATAATTCACCCCTCCACTTT
CASSLEGRTNPDNSPLHF
>many|TRBJ2-7|-|TRBV6-1
TGTGCCAGCAGTGAAGTGCTAGGTCGGGATGAGCAGTACTTC
CASSEVLGRDEQYF
>-|TRBJ1-1|-|TRBV19
TGTGCCAGTAGCGTGGCGGGGTTGAACACTGAAGCTTTCTTT
CASSVAGLNTEAFF
>-|TRBJ1-6|-|TRBV7-8
TGTGCCAGCAGCTTAGACGATTCACCCCTCCACTTT
CASSLDDSPLHF
>-|TRBJ2-5|TRBD1|TRBV7-9
TGTGCCTGGAGAGCTGGGACAGGGTATGAGACCCAGTACTTC
CAWRAGTGYETQYF
>-|TRBJ2-4|TRBD1|TRBV5-1
TGCGCCAGCAGTCCCCAGAGGGACAGCAAAAACATTCAGTACTTC
CASSPQRDSKNIQYF
>-|TRBJ1-1|-|TRBV4-3
TGCGCCAGCAGCCATACAGGATGCCCGAACACTGAAGCTTTCTTT
CASSHTGCPNTEAFF